This note documents a single TCR beta chain sequence. The target antigen is unknown. Germline loops: CDR1 SEHNR, CDR2 FQNEAQ (reference sequence). The CDR3 is made up of 16 amino acids. Unmatched junction bases numbered 2, after V lost 2 bases and J lost 2 bases. The repertoire was sequenced with immunoSEQ multiplex PCR; TCRdb's copy has only in-frame clones and lacks some. The data contain roughly 41,000 clones, more than 60% of them singletons. Sequencing in the ViraFEST assay came after antigen-specific CD4+ T cells had been expanded with viral peptide pools, which were used to stimulate PBMC. Upon completion of around 9 days in culture, CD4+ T cells were isolated. Among the vaccine recipients, none had a prior SARS-CoV-2 infection, and nucleocapsid antibodies were negative. Half-medium changes using IL-2 medium occurred on days 3 and 7. This sample stems from a study of vaccination effects on CD4 cells after COVID-19.

This receptor was identified in a human donor who received a COVID-19 vaccine. The gene calls are TRBV7-9 and TRBJ2-6, with 8 bases matching TRBD1. Here the sequenced sample was CD4+ T cells from PBMCs cultured with HCoV-OC43 spike peptides, taken before COVID-19 vaccination. The sample's subset: HCoV-OC43 spike overlapping peptide pool stimulation. The CDR3 coding sequence is TGTGCCAGCAGCTTACAGGGGGCGCCTGGGGCCAACGTCCTGACTTTC. Encoded protein: CASSLQGAPGANVLTF.